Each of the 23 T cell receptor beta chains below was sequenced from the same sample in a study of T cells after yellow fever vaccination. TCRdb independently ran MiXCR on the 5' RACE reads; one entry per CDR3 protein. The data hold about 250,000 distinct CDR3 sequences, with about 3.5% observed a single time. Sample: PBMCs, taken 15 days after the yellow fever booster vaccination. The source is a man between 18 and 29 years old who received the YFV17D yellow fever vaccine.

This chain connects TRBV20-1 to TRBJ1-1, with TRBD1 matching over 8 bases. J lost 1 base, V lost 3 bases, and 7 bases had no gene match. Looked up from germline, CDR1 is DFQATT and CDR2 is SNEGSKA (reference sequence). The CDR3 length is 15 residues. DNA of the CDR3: TGCAGTGCTAGTCAGGTGGACAGGGCGAACACTGAAGCTTTCTTT. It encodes CSASQVDRANTEAFF.

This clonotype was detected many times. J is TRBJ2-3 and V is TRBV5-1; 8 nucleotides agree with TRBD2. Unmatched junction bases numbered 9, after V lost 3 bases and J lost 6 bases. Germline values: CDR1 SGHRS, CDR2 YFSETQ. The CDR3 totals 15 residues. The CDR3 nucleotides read TGCGCCAGCAGCTGGGGGACTAGAAGGATGGATACGCAGTATTTT. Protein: CASSWGTRRMDTQYF.

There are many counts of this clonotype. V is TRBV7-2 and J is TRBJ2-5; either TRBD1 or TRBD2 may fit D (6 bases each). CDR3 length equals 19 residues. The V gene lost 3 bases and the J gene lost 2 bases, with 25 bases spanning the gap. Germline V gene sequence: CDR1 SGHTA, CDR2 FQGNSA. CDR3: CASSLGPRPLRRGQETQYF. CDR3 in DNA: TGTGCCAGCAGCTTGGGCCCTCGACCTTTACGGAGGGGGCAAGAGACCCAGTACTTC. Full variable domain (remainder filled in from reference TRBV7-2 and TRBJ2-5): GAGVSQSPSNKVTEKGKDVELRCDPISGHTALYWYRQSLGQGLEFLIYFQGNSAPDKSGLPSDRFSAERTGGSVSTLTIQRTQQEDSAVYLCASSLGPRPLRRGQETQYFGPGTRLLVL.

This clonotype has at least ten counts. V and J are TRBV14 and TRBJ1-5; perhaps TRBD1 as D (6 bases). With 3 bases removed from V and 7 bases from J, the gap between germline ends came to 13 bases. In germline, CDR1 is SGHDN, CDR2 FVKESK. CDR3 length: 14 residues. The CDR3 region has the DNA TGTGCCAGCAGCCAGGGAAACAGGGACCAGCCCCAGCATTTT. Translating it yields CASSQGNRDQPQHF.

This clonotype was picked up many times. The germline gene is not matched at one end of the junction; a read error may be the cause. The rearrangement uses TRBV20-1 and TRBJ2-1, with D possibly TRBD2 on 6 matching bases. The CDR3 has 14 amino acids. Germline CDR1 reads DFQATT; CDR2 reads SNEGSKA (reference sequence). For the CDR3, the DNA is TGCAGTGCTGACTGGGGACTCTCCTCCAATGAACAGTTCTTC. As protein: CSADWGLSSNEQFF.

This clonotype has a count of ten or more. CDR3 DNA sequence: TGTGCCAGCAGCTTAGTATCTGGGAATCAGCCCCAGCATTTT. Protein: CASSLVSGNQPQHF. The chain joins TRBV7-2 to TRBJ1-5; no firm D call. V was trimmed by 1 base and J by 4 bases, leaving 8 bases between them. This CDR3 spans 14 amino acids. Per the germline V gene, CDR1 is SGHTA and CDR2 is FQGNSA.

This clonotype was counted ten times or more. The CDR3 coding sequence is TGTGCCAGCAGCCTATTAGGCCAAGGTGATCAGCCCCAGCATTTT. Protein sequence: CASSLLGQGDQPQHF. The chain couples TRBV28 to TRBJ1-5; D ambiguous. Germline CDR1 and CDR2: MDHEN and SYDVKM. This CDR3 region has 15 residues. V dropped 6 bases and J dropped 5 bases, with 17 bases sitting between them.

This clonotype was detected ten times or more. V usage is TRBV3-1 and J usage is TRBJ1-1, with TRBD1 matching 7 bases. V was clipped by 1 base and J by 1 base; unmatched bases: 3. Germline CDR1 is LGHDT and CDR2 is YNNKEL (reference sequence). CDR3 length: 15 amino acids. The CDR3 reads CASSQAGTENTEAFF. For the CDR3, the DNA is TGTGCCAGCAGCCAAGCCGGGACAGAGAACACTGAAGCTTTCTTT.

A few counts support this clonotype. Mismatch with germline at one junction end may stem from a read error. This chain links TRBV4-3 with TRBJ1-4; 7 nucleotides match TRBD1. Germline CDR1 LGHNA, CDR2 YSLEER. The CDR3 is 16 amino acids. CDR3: CASRQDQKGASEKLFF. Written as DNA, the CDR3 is TGCGCCAGCAGACAAGATCAAAAGGGGGCGAGTGAAAAACTGTTTTTT.

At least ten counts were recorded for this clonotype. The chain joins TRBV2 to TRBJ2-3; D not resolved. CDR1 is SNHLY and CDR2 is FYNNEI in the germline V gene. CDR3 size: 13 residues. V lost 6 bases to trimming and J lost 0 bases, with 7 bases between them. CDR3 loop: CASRSTSTDTQYF. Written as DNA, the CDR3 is TGTGCCAGCAGGTCAACTAGCACAGATACGCAGTATTTT.

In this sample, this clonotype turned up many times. CDR3 amino acids: CASSWDRANTGELFF. The CDR3 region has the DNA TGCGCCAGCAGCTGGGACAGGGCGAACACCGGGGAGCTGTTTTTT. The chain is built from TRBV5-1 and TRBJ2-2; 9 bases match TRBD1. The germline gives CDR1 SGHRS, CDR2 YFSETQ. V was pared by 3 bases and J by 0 bases, with 0 bases of the junction left unmatched. The CDR3 is 15 residues long.

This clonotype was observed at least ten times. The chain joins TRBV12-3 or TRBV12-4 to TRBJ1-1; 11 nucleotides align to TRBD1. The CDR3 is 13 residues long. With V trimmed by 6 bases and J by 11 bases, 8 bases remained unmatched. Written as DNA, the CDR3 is TGTGCCAGCAGCAGGGGACAGGGGGTGCGGGCTTTCTTT. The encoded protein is CASSRGQGVRAFF.

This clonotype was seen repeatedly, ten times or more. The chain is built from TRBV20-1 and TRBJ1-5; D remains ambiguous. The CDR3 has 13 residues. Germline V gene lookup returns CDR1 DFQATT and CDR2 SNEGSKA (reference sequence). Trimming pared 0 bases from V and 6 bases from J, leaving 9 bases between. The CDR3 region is CSAREGVGQPQHF. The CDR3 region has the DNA TGCAGTGCTAGAGAGGGAGTTGGTCAGCCCCAGCATTTT.

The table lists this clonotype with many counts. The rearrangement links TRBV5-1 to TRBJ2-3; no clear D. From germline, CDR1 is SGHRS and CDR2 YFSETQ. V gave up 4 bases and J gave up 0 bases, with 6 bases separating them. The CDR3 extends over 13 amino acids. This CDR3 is CASSTSSTDTQYF. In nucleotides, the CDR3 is TGCGCCAGCAGCACCTCTAGCACAGATACGCAGTATTTT.

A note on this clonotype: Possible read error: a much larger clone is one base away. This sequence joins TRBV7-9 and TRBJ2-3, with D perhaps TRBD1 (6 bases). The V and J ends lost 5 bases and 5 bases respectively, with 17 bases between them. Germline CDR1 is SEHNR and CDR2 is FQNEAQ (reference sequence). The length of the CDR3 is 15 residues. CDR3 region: CASSPTGLEEDTQYF. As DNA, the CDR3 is TGTGCCAGCAGCCCTACAGGGCTTGAAGAAGATACGCAGTATTTT.

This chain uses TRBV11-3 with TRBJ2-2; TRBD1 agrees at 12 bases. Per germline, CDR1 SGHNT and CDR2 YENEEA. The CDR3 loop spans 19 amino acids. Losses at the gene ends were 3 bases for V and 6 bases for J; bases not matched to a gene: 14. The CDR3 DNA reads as TGTGCCAGCAGCTTGGAAAAATGGGGGACAGGGGGCTCTTCCGGGGAGCTGTTTTTT. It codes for CASSLEKWGTGGSSGELFF.

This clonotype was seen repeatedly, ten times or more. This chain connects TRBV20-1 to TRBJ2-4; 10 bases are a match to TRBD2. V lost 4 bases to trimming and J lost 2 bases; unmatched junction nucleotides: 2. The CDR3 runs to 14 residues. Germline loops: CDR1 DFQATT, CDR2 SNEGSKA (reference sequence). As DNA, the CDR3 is TGCAGTGCTAATAGCGGGGGGTCCAAAAACATTCAGTACTTC. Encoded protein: CSANSGGSKNIQYF.

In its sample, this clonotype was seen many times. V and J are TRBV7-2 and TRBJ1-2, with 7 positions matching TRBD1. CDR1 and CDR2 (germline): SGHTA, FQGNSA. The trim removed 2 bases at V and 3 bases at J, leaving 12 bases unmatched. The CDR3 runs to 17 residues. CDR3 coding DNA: TGTGCCAGCAGCTTAAACGACGGTGCAGGGGGGGACTATGGCTACACCTTC. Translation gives CASSLNDGAGGDYGYTF.

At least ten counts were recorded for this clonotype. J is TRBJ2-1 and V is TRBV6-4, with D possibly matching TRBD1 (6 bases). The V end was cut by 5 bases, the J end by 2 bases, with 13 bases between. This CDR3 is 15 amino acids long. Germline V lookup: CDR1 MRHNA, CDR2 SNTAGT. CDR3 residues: CASSPEGDPYNEQFF. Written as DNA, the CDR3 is TGTGCCAGCAGTCCCGAGGGGGACCCCTACAATGAGCAGTTCTTC.

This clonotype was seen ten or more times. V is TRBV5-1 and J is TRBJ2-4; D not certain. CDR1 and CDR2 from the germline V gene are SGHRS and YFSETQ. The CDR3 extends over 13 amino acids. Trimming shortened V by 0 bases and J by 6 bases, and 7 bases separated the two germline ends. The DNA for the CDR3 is TGCGCCAGCAGCTTGGAACCGTCAAACATTCAGTACTTC. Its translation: CASSLEPSNIQYF.

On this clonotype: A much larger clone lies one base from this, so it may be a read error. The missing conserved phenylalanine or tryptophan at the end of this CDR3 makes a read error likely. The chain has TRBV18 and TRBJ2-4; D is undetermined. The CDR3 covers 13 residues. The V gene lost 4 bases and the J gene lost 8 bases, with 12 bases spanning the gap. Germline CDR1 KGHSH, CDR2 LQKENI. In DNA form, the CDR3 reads TGTGCCAGCTCACTTCTTCTGGCGGACATTCAGTACCTC. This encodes CASSLLLADIQYL.

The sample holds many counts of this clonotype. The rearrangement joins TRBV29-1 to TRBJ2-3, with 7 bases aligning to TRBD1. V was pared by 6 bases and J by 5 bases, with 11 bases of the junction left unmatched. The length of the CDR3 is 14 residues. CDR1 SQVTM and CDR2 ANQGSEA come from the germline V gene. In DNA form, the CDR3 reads TGCAGCGTGGCCCGGGACAGCCGAGAAGATACGCAGTATTTT. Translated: CSVARDSREDTQYF.

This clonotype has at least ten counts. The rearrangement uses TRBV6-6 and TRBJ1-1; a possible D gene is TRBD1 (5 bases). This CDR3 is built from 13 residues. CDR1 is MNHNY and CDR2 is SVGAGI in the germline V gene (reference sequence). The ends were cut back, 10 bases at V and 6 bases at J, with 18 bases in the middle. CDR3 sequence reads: CAIAPSGFAEAFF. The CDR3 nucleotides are TGTGCCATAGCGCCCTCAGGGTTTGCTGAAGCTTTCTTT.